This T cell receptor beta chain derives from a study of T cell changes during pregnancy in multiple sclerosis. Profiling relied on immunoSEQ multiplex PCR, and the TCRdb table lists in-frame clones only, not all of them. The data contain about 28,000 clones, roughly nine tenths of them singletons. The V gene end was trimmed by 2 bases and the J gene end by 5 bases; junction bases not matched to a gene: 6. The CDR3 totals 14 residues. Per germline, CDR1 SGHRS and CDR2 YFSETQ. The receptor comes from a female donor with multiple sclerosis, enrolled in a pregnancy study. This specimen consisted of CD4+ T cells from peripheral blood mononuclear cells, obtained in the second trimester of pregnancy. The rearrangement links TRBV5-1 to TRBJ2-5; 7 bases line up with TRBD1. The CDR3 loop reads CASSLQTGAETQYF. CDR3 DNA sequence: TGCGCCAGCAGCTTACAAACAGGGGCGGAGACCCAGTACTTC.